This T cell receptor beta chain is drawn from a study of blood T cell repertoires in COVID-19. For the study at large: COVID-19 samples from acute and convalescent phases originated in the United States, Italy and Spain. From T cells, B-cell-depleted T cells, or PBMCs came the material, which was cDNA or gDNA.

As originally analysed: Estimation of nucleated cell counts was performed using reference gene primer amplification. TCRdb keeps only in-frame clones here, not all; method: immunoSEQ multiplex PCR. That table is the source of V, J and clone size, and D and trimming were worked out from the DNA. The sample lists around 200,000 clones, more than 85% occurring once. V gave up 11 bases and J gave up 1 base; unmatched junction bases: 2. The CDR3 is 12 residues long. Germline V CDR1 and CDR2: ENHRY, SYGVKD. The TCR sequence derives from a man between 35 and 55 years old with active or convalescent COVID-19. The J gene is TRBJ1-5, the V gene TRBV10-3; the match to TRBD1 covers 7 bases. The sequencing sample was made of peripheral blood. CDR3 coding DNA: TGTGCCGCGGGACAGAGCAATCAGCCCCAGCATTTT. Protein sequence: CAAGQSNQPQHF.